This T cell receptor beta chain was captured by sequencing in a study of post-analysis software for immune sequencing data. Germline V lookup: CDR1 SGHRS, CDR2 YFSETQ. The length of the CDR3 is 14 residues. Trimming stripped 4 bases from V and 4 bases from J, with 15 bases between. Prepared TCR beta cDNA libraries contained unique molecular identifiers. Via MiXCR, TCRdb re-called the PCR reads, giving one row per CDR3 protein. The sample comprises around 500,000 distinct CDR3 sequences, less than 40% of which are singletons, and 6% rests with the top ten. At least ten counts were recorded for this clonotype. Its antigen is not known. Study-level findings and limits: About 5 TRBV segments were more frequent in patients than controls; TRBV5-6, TRBV5-1 and TRBV20-1 belonged to this group.

V and J are TRBV5-1 and TRBJ2-7, with D perhaps being TRBD1 or TRBD2 (5 bases each). This receptor was taken from a girl aged 2-17 years with multiple sclerosis. The sequencing sample was made of blood. The CDR3 region is CASSPGTGRYEQYF. CDR3 nucleotides: TGCGCCAGCAGCCCGGGGACCGGGCGTTACGAGCAGTACTTC.